The clone carrying this TCR beta chain was found a few times. What it recognizes is unknown. PCR was performed using 60 Vbeta and 13 Jbeta primers. Generated by immunoSEQ multiplex PCR, the TCRdb table keeps only in-frame clones and is missing some. The table has some 150,000 clones, around 80% seen once; the top ten hold approximately 4.5%. This record belongs to a study of cytomegalovirus exposure and HLA in healthy donors. CDR1 is GTSNPN and CDR2 is SVGIG in the germline V gene (reference sequence). This CDR3 comprises 13 residues. The V segment lost 2 bases and the J segment 7 bases; nucleotides outside the gene matches: 4. Findings and caveats of the study: Trimming of TCR beta V- and J-genes showed a link, identified in a later analysis, to a missense DCLRE1C variant. The study listed approximately 160 cytomegalovirus-associated TCR beta chains. Both high specificity and high sensitivity reportedly marked the classifier's diagnosis of cytomegalovirus status. In a later analysis, a genetic analysis reported fewer productive-TCR N-insertions in an Asian-associated ancestry cluster than the cohort average.

Sequencing used PBMCs. This chain joins TRBV30 and TRBJ1-5; 8 nucleotides align to TRBD1. The clonotype originates from a man between 25 and 39 years old in good health and CMV-seronegative. The CDR3 bases are TGTGCCTGGAGTTCGGGACAGGCGCAGCCCCAGCATTTT. Its protein product is CAWSSGQAQPQHF.